This paragraph covers one T cell receptor beta chain sequence. Its antigen is currently unknown. The CDR3 spans 14 residues. In germline, CDR1 is ENHRY, CDR2 SYGVKD. J lost 3 bases, V lost 5 bases, and 6 bases had no gene match. The data are from a study of radiotherapy plus CTLA-4 blockade in lung cancer. Study conclusions and caveats: Radiotherapy plus ipilimumab was followed by expansion in blood of tumor-derived TCR clones. Early blood T cell clone dynamics, with interferon-beta, were reported to best predict response.

Participants had chemo-refractory metastatic non-small-cell lung cancer and were treated with focal radiation plus ipilimumab CTLA-4 blockade. Method: immunoSEQ multiplex PCR; TCRdb's copy keeps in-frame clones and lacks some. The sample lists under 110,000 clones; approximately 81% were seen once. The V call is TRBV10-3, the J call TRBJ1-2, with TRBD1 matching over 7 bases. The receptor was derived from a human donor with non-small cell lung cancer that progressed on radiotherapy plus ipilimumab. Some clones in this sample may be carry-over from other donors' samples. This specimen consisted of peripheral blood, obtained from a patient treated with radiotherapy plus ipilimumab. The CDR3 reads CAISSIDRDYGYTF. The CDR3 nucleotides read TGTGCCATCAGTTCCATAGACAGGGACTATGGCTACACCTTC.